Listed here are 5 T cell receptor beta chains from one sample, sequenced in a study of CD8 T cells in ankylosing spondylitis. One entry per CDR3 protein, called by TCRdb with MiXCR from the 5' RACE reads. This table has under 250,000 distinct CDR3 sequences, 8% to 10% appearing once. Sequenced material: blood, either unsorted or a sorted T cell fraction (not recorded which). Source of these receptors: a female donor with ankylosing spondylitis or in good health (not recorded which).

This clonotype was observed many times. The rearrangement links TRBV6-1 to TRBJ2-3; 7 bases map to TRBD2. Per the germline V gene, CDR1 is MNHNS and CDR2 is SASEGT. Unmatched junction bases numbered 7, after V lost 7 bases and J lost 3 bases. The CDR3 has 14 amino acids. The CDR3 sequence: CASNGGGPTDTQYF. The CDR3, as DNA: TGTGCCAGCAACGGGGGAGGGCCTACAGATACGCAGTATTTT.

As regards this clonotype: A junction end diverges from the germline sequence, so it may reflect a read error. The chain combines TRBV12-3 or TRBV12-4 with TRBJ2-1; TRBD2 matches at 14 bases. The CDR3 is 14 amino acids. Here the CDR3 reads CASSTSGTSGGNLF. The CDR3 region has the DNA TGTGCCAGCAGCACTTCCGGGACTAGCGGGGGTAATCTCTTC.

There are many counts of this clonotype. The V gene is TRBV10-3, the J gene TRBJ2-7, with a tentative D call TRBD2 (6 bases). In germline, CDR1 is ENHRY, CDR2 SYGVKD. Trimming took 10 bases from V and 4 from J, leaving 11 bases between them. This CDR3 has 11 residues. Written as DNA, the CDR3 is TGTGCCACCTCCCGGGAGTACGAGCAGTACTTC. Translated: CATSREYEQYF.

In this sample, this clonotype turned up many times. The chain uses TRBV4-3 and TRBJ2-3; no clear D. This CDR3 is 14 amino acids long. Germline V gives CDR1 LGHNA, CDR2 YSLEER. The V end was cut by 1 base, the J end by 5 bases, with 10 bases between. The CDR3 reads CASSQGASGDTQYF. In DNA, the CDR3 is TGCGCCAGCAGCCAAGGGGCTTCAGGAGATACGCAGTATTTT.

This clonotype was found many times. The chain combines TRBV29-1 with TRBJ2-3, with D perhaps matching TRBD2 (5 bases). CDR1 and CDR2 (germline): SQVTM, ANQGSEA. This CDR3 has 12 amino acids. V was pared by 7 bases and J by 2 bases, with 10 bases between. This CDR3 reads CSGGSVTDTQYF. The CDR3 DNA reads as TGCAGCGGCGGGTCCGTCACAGATACGCAGTATTTT.